These 28 T cell receptor beta chains were sequenced from one sample in a study of T cells in localized non-small cell lung cancer. Produced via immunoSEQ multiplex PCR; TCRdb's table is partial and in-frame only. The top ten clones hold roughly 18% of a sample with tens of thousands of clones, 75% to 90% of them seen once. The material sequenced was peripheral blood, taken before any cancer treatment. These TCRs come from a male donor older than 55 with stage III squamous cell lung carcinoma.

The chain employs TRBV9 and TRBJ1-3; D not certain. Trimming shortened V by 0 bases and J by 2 bases, and 9 bases separated the two germline ends. Germline lookup yields CDR1 SGDLS and CDR2 YYNGEE. CDR3 length: 15 residues. The CDR3 reads CASSVEGPPGNTIYF. The CDR3 DNA reads TGTGCCAGCAGCGTAGAAGGGCCTCCTGGAAACACCATATATTTT. Combining the CDR3 with reference TRBV9 and TRBJ1-3 gives the whole variable domain DSGVTQTPKHLITATGQRVTLRCSPRSGDLSVYWYQQSLDQGLQFLIQYYNGEERAKGNILERFSAQQFPDLHSELNLSSLELGDSALYFCASSVEGPPGNTIYFGEGSWLTVV.

The chain joins TRBV5-6 to TRBJ2-7; D uncertain. Germline V gene lookup returns CDR1 SGHDT and CDR2 YYEEEE. The CDR3 has 11 amino acids. Trimming took 8 bases from V and 2 from J, leaving 8 bases between them. CDR3 amino acids: CARSPPYEQYF. CDR3 in DNA: TGTGCCAGAAGCCCACCCTACGAGCAGTACTTC.

V is TRBV7-8 and J is TRBJ2-2; D assignment may be TRBD1 or TRBD2 (6 bases each). The CDR3 loop spans 15 amino acids. CDR1 SGHVS and CDR2 FQNEAQ come from the germline V gene. Trimming stripped 4 bases from V and 4 bases from J, with 13 bases between. CDR3 sequence reads: CASSSWGASTGELFF. Written as DNA, the CDR3 is TGTGCCAGCAGCTCCTGGGGGGCCAGCACCGGGGAGCTGTTTTTT.

The chain recombines TRBV7-8 with TRBJ1-4, with D tentatively TRBD1 (6 bases). The CDR3 loop spans 15 amino acids. Trimming stripped 5 bases from V and 4 bases from J, with 14 bases between. Germline V gives CDR1 SGHVS, CDR2 FQNEAQ. This chain's CDR3 is CASSRPGGLNEKLFF. The CDR3 bases are TGTGCCAGCAGCCGGCCCGGGGGCCTTAATGAAAAACTGTTTTTT.

The CDR3 sequence is CASSYRAGEAFF. The DNA of the CDR3 is TGTGCCAGCAGTTATAGGGCCGGGGAAGCTTTCTTT. V usage is TRBV6-5 and J usage is TRBJ1-1; D call uncertain. CDR1 is MNHEY and CDR2 is SVGAGI in the germline V gene. Trimming removed 3 bases at V and 8 bases at J, with 10 bases between. The CDR3 totals 12 residues.

The chain is built from TRBV7-9 and TRBJ2-1; 9 bases match TRBD2. The CDR3 is made up of 18 amino acids. Per the germline V gene, CDR1 is SEHNR and CDR2 is FQNEAQ (reference sequence). Germline trimming cut 1 base from V and 0 bases from J; bases unmatched to any gene: 7. CDR3 amino acids: CASSLEASGTISYNEQFF. The CDR3 DNA is TGTGCCAGCAGCTTAGAGGCTAGCGGGACTATCTCCTACAATGAGCAGTTCTTC.

The V and J genes are TRBV6-5 and TRBJ1-2, with TRBD1 matching over 7 bases. CDR1 MNHEY and CDR2 SVGAGI come from the germline V gene. The CDR3 extends over 16 amino acids. Germline trimming cut 2 bases from V and 0 bases from J; bases unmatched to any gene: 6. The CDR3 protein is CASSYRGGGPNYGYTF. Here the CDR3 DNA reads TGTGCCAGCAGTTACCGGGGAGGGGGCCCTAACTATGGCTACACCTTC.

This clone appeared a single time. The V and J genes are TRBV30 and TRBJ2-1; the D is unclear. Per the germline V gene, CDR1 is GTSNPN and CDR2 is SVGIG (reference sequence). Deletions cut 0 bases from V and 0 bases from J, with 12 bases between. The CDR3 loop spans 16 amino acids. This CDR3 reads CAWSVQSASSYNEQFF. The CDR3, as DNA: TGTGCCTGGAGTGTACAGTCAGCGTCCTCCTACAATGAGCAGTTCTTC.

The chain combines TRBV5-1 with TRBJ2-1, with 9 nucleotides matching TRBD1. After removal of 5 bases from V and 6 bases from J, the junction contained 9 bases not matched to a gene. The CDR3 length is 15 residues. Germline-derived CDR1 and CDR2 are SGHRS and YFSETQ. The CDR3 loop is CASRAQGASPNEQFF. In DNA, the CDR3 is TGCGCCAGCAGGGCACAGGGGGCGAGCCCCAATGAGCAGTTCTTC.

The gene calls are TRBV7-2 and TRBJ1-5, with TRBD1 as a possible D gene (6 bases). The CDR3 spans 14 residues. Trimming took 5 bases from V and 7 from J, leaving 15 bases between them. The V gene's germline CDR1 is SGHTA and CDR2 FQGNSA. The CDR3 DNA follows: TGTGCCAGCAGCATTTACAGGGAGGGCCAGCCCCAGCATTTT. Residues: CASSIYREGQPQHF.

The chain links TRBV29-1 to TRBJ2-7; the match to TRBD2 covers 7 bases. From germline, CDR1 is SQVTM and CDR2 ANQGSEA. This CDR3 has 13 amino acids. With 6 bases clipped from V and 6 bases from J, the junction kept 11 bases outside the gene matches. CDR3 sequence reads: CSVAGRGTAEQYF. In DNA form, the CDR3 reads TGCAGCGTCGCGGGGAGGGGTACTGCCGAGCAGTACTTC.

The rearrangement uses TRBV7-3 and TRBJ2-1; a weak D match, TRBD1 (5 bases). CDR1 SGHTA and CDR2 FQGTGA come from the germline V gene. This CDR3 has 15 amino acids. With 1 base removed from V and 0 bases from J, the gap between germline ends came to 7 bases. CDR3 nucleotide sequence: TGTGCCAGCAGCTTAAGGGGCGACTCCTACAATGAGCAGTTCTTC. Amino acid sequence: CASSLRGDSYNEQFF. The full variable domain, with the rest looked up from reference TRBV7-3 and TRBJ2-1, is GAGVSQTPSNKVTEKGKYVELRCDPISGHTALYWYRQSLGQGPEFLIYFQGTGAADDSGLPNDRFFAVRPEGSVSTLKIQRTERGDSAVYLCASSLRGDSYNEQFFGPGTRLTVL.

The chain employs TRBV6-5 and TRBJ2-5; D is unclear. The germline gives CDR1 MNHEY, CDR2 SVGAGI. The CDR3 contains 13 residues. Trimming cost V 4 bases and J 3 bases, with 9 bases left between them. The CDR3 protein is CASSFVYKETQYF. CDR3 DNA sequence: TGTGCCAGCAGTTTCGTCTACAAAGAGACCCAGTACTTC.

CDR3 sequence (DNA): TGTGCCAGCAGCCCGAGACAGCTGAACACTGAAGCTTTCTTT. This codes for CASSPRQLNTEAFF. V is TRBV5-4 and J is TRBJ1-1; possibly TRBD1 for D (5 bases). Germline V gene data show CDR1 as SGHNT and CDR2 as YYREEE (reference sequence). The CDR3 runs to 14 residues. V lost 4 bases and J lost 0, with 10 bases in between.

The chain joins TRBV7-2 to TRBJ1-4, with D hard to call. The V end was cut by 2 bases, the J end by 4 bases, with 8 bases between. The CDR3 loop spans 14 amino acids. Germline CDR1 SGHTA, CDR2 FQGNSA. CDR3 DNA sequence: TGTGCCAGCAGCTTAAGGTGGGGTAATGAAAAACTGTTTTTT. Protein sequence: CASSLRWGNEKLFF.

The rearrangement links TRBV27 to TRBJ2-7; tentatively, D is TRBD1 (6 bases). This CDR3 spans 14 amino acids. Germline V gene lookup returns CDR1 MNHEY and CDR2 SMNVEV (reference sequence). With 5 bases removed from V and 2 bases from J, the gap between germline ends came to 13 bases. The CDR3 DNA is TGTGCCAGCAGTGTCCCGGGACATACCTACGAGCAGTACTTC. Protein: CASSVPGHTYEQYF.

The chain recombines TRBV6-6 with TRBJ1-5; no firm D call. V dropped 4 bases and J dropped 6 bases, with 7 bases sitting between them. Germline V gives CDR1 MNHNY, CDR2 SVGAGI (reference sequence). The CDR3 runs 12 residues. For the CDR3, the DNA is TGTGCCAGCAGTTCCGGTACTCAGCCCCAGCATTTT. Translated, it gives CASSSGTQPQHF.

The V and J genes are TRBV11-2 and TRBJ2-2; D gene unclear. V was clipped by 2 bases and J by 3 bases, with 7 bases between them. Germline loops: CDR1 SGHAT, CDR2 FQNNGV. CDR3 size: 14 residues. Here the CDR3 reads CASSLLGHTGELFF. In DNA, the CDR3 is TGTGCCAGCAGCTTATTAGGGCACACCGGGGAGCTGTTTTTT.

This chain links TRBV5-4 with TRBJ1-1; weak D call: TRBD1 (5 bases). CDR3 length equals 17 residues. Germline CDR1 SGHNT, CDR2 YYREEE (reference sequence). V lost 0 bases and J 3 bases, leaving 18 bases between the germline ends. CDR3 DNA sequence: TGTGCCAGCAGCTTGGGTCAGGGCACGGTAGGGGACACTGAAGCTTTCTTT. Translation gives CASSLGQGTVGDTEAFF.

In this sample, this clone turned up once. The J gene is TRBJ2-1, the V gene TRBV27; 14 nucleotides match TRBD2. The CDR3 covers 16 residues. The trim removed 4 bases at V and 7 bases at J, leaving 6 bases unmatched. CDR1 and CDR2 (germline): MNHEY, SMNVEV (reference sequence). CDR3 sequence reads: CASSSLTSGRGNEQFF. In DNA form, the CDR3 reads TGTGCCAGCAGTTCCCTGACTAGCGGGAGGGGGAATGAGCAGTTCTTC.

The J gene is TRBJ2-7, the V gene TRBV5-5, with D possibly matching TRBD2 (5 bases). V lost 6 bases and J 4 bases, leaving 11 bases between the germline ends. The CDR3 length is 12 residues. Germline values: CDR1 SGHKS, CDR2 YYEKEE (reference sequence). CDR3 nucleotides: TGTGCCAGCACCTTTGAGGGTTACGAGCAGTACTTC. Protein sequence: CASTFEGYEQYF.

This chain connects TRBV2 to TRBJ2-4; D is unresolved. With 2 bases removed from V and 2 bases from J, the gap between germline ends came to 7 bases. This CDR3 is built from 14 residues. Germline V gives CDR1 SNHLY, CDR2 FYNNEI. DNA of the CDR3: TGTGCCAGCAGTGAAAGGGTGACCAAAAACATTCAGTACTTC. Translating gives CASSERVTKNIQYF.

V is TRBV5-4 and J is TRBJ2-3, with TRBD2 matching 8 bases. V lost 1 base to trimming and J lost 3 bases; unmatched junction nucleotides: 4. CDR1 is SGHNT, CDR2 YYREEE, per germline (reference sequence). CDR3 length: 15 residues. The CDR3 DNA reads as TGTGCCAGCAGCTTGCCCCAGCGGGAGACAGATACGCAGTATTTT. Residues: CASSLPQRETDTQYF.

This rearrangement joins TRBV14 to TRBJ2-4; either TRBD1 or TRBD2 may supply D (5 bases each). CDR1 is SGHDN, CDR2 FVKESK, per germline. Trimming shortened V by 1 base and J by 6 bases, and 13 bases separated the two germline ends. The CDR3 is 15 residues long. This chain's CDR3 is CASSQVTGPGNIQYF. CDR3 DNA: TGTGCCAGCAGCCAAGTTACGGGGCCTGGAAACATTCAGTACTTC.

This rearrangement joins TRBV6-1 to TRBJ2-7; D may match TRBD1 or TRBD2 (5 bases each). The CDR3 contains 14 residues. The germline CDR1 and CDR2 sequences are MNHNS and SASEGT. V lost 7 bases, J lost 2 bases, and 15 bases lay in between. CDR3 loop: CASTPGRRTYEQYF. As DNA, the CDR3 is TGTGCCAGCACCCCGGGACGCCGAACCTACGAGCAGTACTTC.

The V gene is TRBV27, the J gene TRBJ1-5; no clear D. The V and J ends lost 6 bases and 9 bases respectively, with 12 bases between them. CDR1 MNHEY and CDR2 SMNVEV come from the germline V gene (reference sequence). The CDR3 consists of 12 residues. The CDR3 nucleotides are TGTGCCAGCAGCTACCTGGTGGGGCCCCAGCATTTT. Translation gives CASSYLVGPQHF.

The chain combines TRBV27 with TRBJ1-4; D gene uncertain. V lost 3 bases and J 0 bases, leaving 11 bases between the germline ends. There are 16 residues in the CDR3. In germline, CDR1 is MNHEY, CDR2 SMNVEV (reference sequence). CDR3 nucleotide sequence: TGTGCCAGCAGTTTCGACCCCCCAGCAACTAATGAAAAACTGTTTTTT. Translated, it gives CASSFDPPATNEKLFF.

By proportion, this clone is medium-sized. The chain has TRBV11-1 and TRBJ2-1, with D possibly being TRBD1 (5 bases). Trimming took 5 bases from V and 4 from J, leaving 15 bases between them. This CDR3 spans 15 amino acids. In germline, CDR1 is SGHAT, CDR2 FQDESV (reference sequence). The CDR3 protein is CASSLFPTAYNEQFF. As DNA, the CDR3 is TGTGCCAGCAGCCTATTCCCGACAGCATACAATGAGCAGTTCTTC.